One sample yielded the 3 T cell receptor beta chains listed below, sequenced in a study of T cell responses to AZD1222 COVID-19 vaccine. Only in-frame clones appear in the TCRdb table, and some are missing; sequencing was by immunoSEQ multiplex PCR. The sample lists about 56,000 clones, approximately 86% seen once, with approximately 15% in the top ten. The sequencing used peripheral blood, collected on day 0 of AZD1222 vaccination. The receptors shown here come from an adult in good health.

The V gene is TRBV30, the J gene TRBJ2-1; 11 positions match TRBD2. CDR1 is GTSNPN, CDR2 SVGIG, per germline (reference sequence). With 4 bases clipped from V and 5 bases from J, the junction kept 7 bases outside the gene matches. CDR3 length: 15 residues. This CDR3 reads CAWTGSSGRNNEQFF. The CDR3 DNA is TGTGCCTGGACTGGTTCTAGCGGGAGGAACAATGAGCAGTTCTTC. Complete variable domain (other parts from reference TRBV30 and TRBJ2-1): SQTIHQWPATLVQPVGSPLSLECTVEGTSNPNLYWYRQAAGRGLQLLFYSVGIGQISSEVPQNLSASRPQDRQFILSSKKLLLSDSGFYLCAWTGSSGRNNEQFFGPGTRLTVL.

The chain recombines TRBV4-1 with TRBJ1-5; D is uncertain. Germline V lookup: CDR1 MGHRA, CDR2 YSYEKL. The ends were cut back, 4 bases at V and 0 bases at J, with 10 bases in the middle. The CDR3 contains 15 residues. The CDR3: CASSPSWTSNQPQHF. As DNA, the CDR3 is TGCGCCAGCAGCCCGAGTTGGACTAGCAATCAGCCCCAGCATTTT.

The chain combines TRBV19 with TRBJ1-2; D not resolved. The CDR3 is 12 amino acids. Between the trimmed V and J ends, which lost 7 bases and 7 bases, there was a span of 13 bases. Germline V gene sequence: CDR1 LNHDA, CDR2 SQIVND (reference sequence). The CDR3: CASNEDDRGYTF. DNA of the CDR3: TGTGCCAGTAACGAGGACGACCGTGGCTACACCTTC.